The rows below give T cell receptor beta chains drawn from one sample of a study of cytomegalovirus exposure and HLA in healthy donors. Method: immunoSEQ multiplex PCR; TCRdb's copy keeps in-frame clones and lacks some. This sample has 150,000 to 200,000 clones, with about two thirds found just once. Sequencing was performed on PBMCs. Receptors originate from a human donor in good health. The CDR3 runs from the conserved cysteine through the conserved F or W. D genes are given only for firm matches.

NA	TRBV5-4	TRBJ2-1	CASSLGVLAVRGYNEQFF
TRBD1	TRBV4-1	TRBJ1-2	CASSHQGQTNGYTF
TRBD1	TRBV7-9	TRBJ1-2	CASSLQQGSMGYTF
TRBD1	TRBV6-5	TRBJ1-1	CASSTPGGGEAFF
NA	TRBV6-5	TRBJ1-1	CASSRGLNTEAFF
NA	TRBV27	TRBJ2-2	CASRPPLGGGVLFF
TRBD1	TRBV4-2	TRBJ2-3	CASSHLGTGPTDTQYF
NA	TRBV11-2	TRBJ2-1	CASSLVRSHNEQFF
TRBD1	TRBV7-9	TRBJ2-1	CSSSLGGTGGNEQFF
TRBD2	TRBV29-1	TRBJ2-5	CSVESGGQETQYF
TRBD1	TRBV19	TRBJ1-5	CASSIGDRFDQPQHF
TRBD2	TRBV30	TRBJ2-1	CAWRTSDYNEQFF
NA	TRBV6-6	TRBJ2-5	CASSPGETQYF
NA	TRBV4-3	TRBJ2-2	CASSQGTTNTGELFF
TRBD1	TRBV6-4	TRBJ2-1	CASSGLPGQRTNEQFF
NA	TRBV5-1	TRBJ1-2	CASSLDQGPFGYYYGYTF
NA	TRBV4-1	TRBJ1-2	CASSQALAPGGYTF
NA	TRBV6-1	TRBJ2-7	CATIPKLYEQYF
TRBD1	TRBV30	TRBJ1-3	CAWSVPPTGFGNTIYF
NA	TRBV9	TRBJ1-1	CASRGDNMNTEAFF
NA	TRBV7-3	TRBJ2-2	CASSLGLSTGELFF
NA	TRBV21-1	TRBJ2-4	CASSKVRQVFIQYF
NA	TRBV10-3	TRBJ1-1	CAISLLPIQGGNTEAFF
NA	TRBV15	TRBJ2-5	CATADALRETQYF
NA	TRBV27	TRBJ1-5	CASRPRLGRNNQPQHF
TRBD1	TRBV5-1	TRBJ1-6	CASSSGTGDSPLHF
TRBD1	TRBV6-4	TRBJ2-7	CASIPTGTGAYEQYF
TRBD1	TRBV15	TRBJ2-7	CATSREGMTGPYEQYF
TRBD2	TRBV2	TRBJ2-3	CASLGLAGPDTQYF
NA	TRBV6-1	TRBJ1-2	CASNSNRANYGYTF
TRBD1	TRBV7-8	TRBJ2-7	CASSLRDSYEQYF
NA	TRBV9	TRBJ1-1	CASSVGHPNTEAFF
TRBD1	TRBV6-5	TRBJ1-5	CASSKDRPNQPQHF
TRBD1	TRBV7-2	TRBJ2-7	CASSLDRTGAYEQYF
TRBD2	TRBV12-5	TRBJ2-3	CASGLVRGLEGADTQYF
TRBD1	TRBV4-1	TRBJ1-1	CASSQVPDRDTEAFF
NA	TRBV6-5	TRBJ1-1	CASSYTQTSGNTEAFF
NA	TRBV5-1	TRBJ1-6	CASRRSGDNNSPLHF
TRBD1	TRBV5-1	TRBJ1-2	CASSLVSGGDYGYTF
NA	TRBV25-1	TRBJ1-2	CAIWTEVYGYTF
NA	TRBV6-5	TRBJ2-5	CASSYSPGMRETQYF
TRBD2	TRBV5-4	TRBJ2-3	CASSLPGLAASTDTQYF
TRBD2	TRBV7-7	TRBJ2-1	CASSETSGGNNEQFF
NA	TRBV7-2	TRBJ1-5	CASSRQSSNQPQHF
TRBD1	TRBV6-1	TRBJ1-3	CASSEAPTGGSGNTIYF
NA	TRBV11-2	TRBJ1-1	CASSDGSGVLTEAFF